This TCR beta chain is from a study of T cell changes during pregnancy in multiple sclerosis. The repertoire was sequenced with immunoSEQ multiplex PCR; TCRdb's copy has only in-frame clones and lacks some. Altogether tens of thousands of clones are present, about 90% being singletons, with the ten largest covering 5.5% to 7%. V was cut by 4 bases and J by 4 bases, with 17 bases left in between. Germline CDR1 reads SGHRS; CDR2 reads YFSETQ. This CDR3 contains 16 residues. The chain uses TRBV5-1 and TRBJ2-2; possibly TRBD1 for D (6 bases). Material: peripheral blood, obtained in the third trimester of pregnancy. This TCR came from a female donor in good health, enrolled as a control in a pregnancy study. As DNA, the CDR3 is TGCGCCAGCAGCGCCGGGGCAGGGGTGACCACCGGGGAGCTGTTTTTT. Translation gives CASSAGAGVTTGELFF.